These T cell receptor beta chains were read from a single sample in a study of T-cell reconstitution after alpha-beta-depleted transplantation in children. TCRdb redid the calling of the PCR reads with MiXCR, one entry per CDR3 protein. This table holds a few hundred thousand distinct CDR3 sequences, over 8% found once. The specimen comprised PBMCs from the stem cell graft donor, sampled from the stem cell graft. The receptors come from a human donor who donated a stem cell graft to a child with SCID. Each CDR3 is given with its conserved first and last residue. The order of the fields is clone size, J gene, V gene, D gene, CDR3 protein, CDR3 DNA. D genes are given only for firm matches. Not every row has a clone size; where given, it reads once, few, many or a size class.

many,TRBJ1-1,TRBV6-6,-,CASRDPGAEAFF,TGTGCCAGCAGAGACCCGGGAGCTGAAGCTTTCTTT
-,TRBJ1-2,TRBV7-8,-,CASSSPSREGYTF,TGTGCCAGCAGTTCGCCCAGCAGAGAGGGCTACACCTTC
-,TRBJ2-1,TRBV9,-,CASTATGLSYNEQFF,TGTGCCAGCACCGCCACGGGGTTGTCCTACAATGAGCAGTTCTTC
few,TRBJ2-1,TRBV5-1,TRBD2,CASSSGASGGANEQFF,TGCGCCAGCAGCTCCGGGGCTAGCGGGGGGGCTAATGAGCAGTTCTTC
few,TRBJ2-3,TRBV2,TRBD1,CASSLGTGEDTQYF,TGTGCCAGCAGTCTCGGAACAGGGGAAGATACGCAGTATTTT
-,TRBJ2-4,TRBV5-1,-,CASSLGDTKLAKNIQYF,TGCGCCAGCAGCTTGGGGGACACCAAATTAGCCAAAAACATTCAGTACTTC
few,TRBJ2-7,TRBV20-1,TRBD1,CSALPGQTYEQYF,TGCAGTGCTTTACCGGGACAGACCTACGAGCAGTACTTC
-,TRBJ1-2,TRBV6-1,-,CASSRGRGDYGYTF,TGTGCCAGCAGTAGGGGCAGGGGAGACTATGGCTACACCTTC
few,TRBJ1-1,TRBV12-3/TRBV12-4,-,CASSLLLGEEAFF,TGTGCCAGCAGTTTACTTCTGGGGGAAGAAGCTTTCTTT
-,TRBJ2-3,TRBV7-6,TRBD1,CASSYTGGSSTDTQYF,TGTGCCAGCAGCTATACAGGGGGGTCTAGCACAGATACGCAGTATTTT
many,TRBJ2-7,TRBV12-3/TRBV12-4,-,CASSFGPSSYEQYF,TGTGCCAGCAGTTTTGGTCCTAGCTCCTACGAGCAGTACTTC
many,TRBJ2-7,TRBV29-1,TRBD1,CSSWTGVEQYF,TGCAGCTCATGGACAGGGGTAGAGCAGTACTTC
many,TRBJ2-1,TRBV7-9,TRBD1,CASSPTRGSDNEQFF,TGTGCCAGCAGCCCAACCAGGGGGTCTGACAATGAGCAGTTCTTC
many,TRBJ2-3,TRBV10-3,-,CAISESGTFRTDTQYF,TGTGCCATCAGTGAATCTGGGACATTTCGCACAGATACGCAGTATTTT
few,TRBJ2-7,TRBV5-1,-,CASSRPIRGDSYEQYF,TGCGCCAGCAGCCGGCCCATACGGGGCGACTCCTACGAGCAGTACTTC
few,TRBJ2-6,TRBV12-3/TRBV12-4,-,CASSLGGDGANVLTF,TGTGCCAGCAGTTTAGGAGGGGATGGGGCCAACGTCCTGACTTTC
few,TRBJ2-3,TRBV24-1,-,CATSGRTDTQYF,TGTGCCACCAGTGGCAGAACAGATACGCAGTATTTT
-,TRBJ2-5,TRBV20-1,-,CSAPGRSQETQYF,TGCAGTGCTCCGGGACGTTCCCAAGAGACCCAGTACTTC
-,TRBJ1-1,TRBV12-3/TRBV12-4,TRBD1,CASSFGQGPTFAEAFF,TGTGCCAGCAGTTTCGGACAGGGGCCCACTTTTGCTGAAGCTTTCTTT
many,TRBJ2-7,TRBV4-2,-,CASSQDYGTPNEQYF,TGTGCCAGCAGCCAAGATTATGGGACCCCAAACGAGCAGTACTTC
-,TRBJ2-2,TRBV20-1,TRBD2,CSARASGGAPGELFF,TGCAGTGCTAGAGCTAGCGGGGGGGCCCCCGGGGAGCTGTTTTTT
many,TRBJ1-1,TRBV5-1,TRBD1,CASSLGQGGTEAFF,TGCGCCAGCAGCTTGGGACAGGGGGGGACTGAAGCTTTCTTT
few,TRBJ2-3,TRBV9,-,CASSEWSADTQYF,TGTGCCAGCAGTGAGTGGAGCGCAGATACGCAGTATTTT
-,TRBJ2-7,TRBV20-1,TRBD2,CSAIRLAGKEQYF,TGCAGTGCTATTAGGCTAGCGGGGAAGGAGCAGTACTTC
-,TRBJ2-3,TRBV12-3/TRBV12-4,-,CASRGGRGSGTDTQYF,TGTGCCAGCAGGGGGGGGCGGGGGAGCGGCACAGATACGCAGTATTTT
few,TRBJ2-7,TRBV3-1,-,CASSRRDTDPYEQYF,TGTGCCAGCAGCCGCCGGGACACCGACCCCTACGAGCAGTACTTC
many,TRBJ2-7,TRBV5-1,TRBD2,CASRTGTSGGVYEQYF,TGCGCCAGCAGAACCGGGACTAGCGGGGGTGTCTACGAGCAGTACTTC
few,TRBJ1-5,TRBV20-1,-,CSAYYSLGDGQPQHF,TGCAGTGCGTACTACTCTCTGGGGGACGGTCAGCCCCAGCATTTT
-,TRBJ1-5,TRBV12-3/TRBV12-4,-,CATAPVYSNQPQHF,TGTGCCACCGCGCCGGTATATAGCAATCAGCCCCAGCATTTT
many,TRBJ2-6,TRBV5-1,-,CASSLQTSGANVLTF,TGCGCCAGCAGCTTACAGACCTCTGGGGCCAACGTCCTGACTTTC
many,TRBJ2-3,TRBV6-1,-,CASSEAGAADTQYF,TGTGCCAGCAGTGAGGCGGGGGCGGCGGATACGCAGTATTTT
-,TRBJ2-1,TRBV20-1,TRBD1,CSARDDRGVGDEQFF,TGCAGTGCTAGGGATGACAGGGGGGTAGGGGATGAGCAGTTCTTC
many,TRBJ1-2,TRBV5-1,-,CASSANLDAGYTF,TGCGCCAGCAGCGCCAATCTAGACGCTGGCTACACCTTC
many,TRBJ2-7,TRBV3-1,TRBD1,CASSRLPDRGSSYEQYF,TGTGCCAGCAGCCGACTTCCAGACAGGGGCTCTTCCTACGAGCAGTACTTC
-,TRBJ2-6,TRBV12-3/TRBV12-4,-,CASSLSLGANVLTF,TGTGCCAGCAGTTTAAGTCTTGGGGCCAACGTCCTGACTTTC
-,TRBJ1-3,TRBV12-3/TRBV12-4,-,CASSLTGSSGNTIYF,TGTGCCAGCAGTTTGACCGGTAGCTCTGGAAACACCATATATTTT
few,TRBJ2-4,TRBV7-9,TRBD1,CASSLSRDRELQYF,TGTGCCAGCAGCCTGAGCCGGGACAGAGAACTTCAGTACTTC
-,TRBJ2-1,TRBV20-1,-,CSARDASSYNEQFF,TGCAGTGCTAGGGACGCGAGCTCCTACAATGAGCAGTTCTTC
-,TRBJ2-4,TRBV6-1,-,CASSDPLGGLFNIQYF,TGTGCCAGCAGTGATCCCCTCGGGGGATTGTTTAACATTCAGTACTTC
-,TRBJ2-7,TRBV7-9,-,CASSLAGPNSYEQYF,TGTGCCAGCAGCTTAGCAGGACCGAACTCCTACGAGCAGTACTTC
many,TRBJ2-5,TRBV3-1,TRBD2,CASSPTGTSGQETQYF,TGTGCCAGCAGCCCCACCGGGACTAGCGGCCAAGAGACCCAGTACTTC
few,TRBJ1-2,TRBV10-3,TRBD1,CAISGGQGYGYTF,TGTGCCATCAGCGGCGGACAGGGCTATGGCTACACCTTC
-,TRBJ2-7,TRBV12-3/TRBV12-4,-,CASSLAGLSWEQYF,TGTGCCAGCAGTTTAGCGGGGTTATCGTGGGAGCAGTACTTC
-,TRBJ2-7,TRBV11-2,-,CASSLTERYEQYF,TGTGCCAGCAGCCTCACCGAGAGATACGAGCAGTACTTC
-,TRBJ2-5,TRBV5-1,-,CASSIKETQYF,TGCGCCAGCAGCATCAAAGAGACCCAGTACTTC
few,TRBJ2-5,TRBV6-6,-,CASSLHTETQYF,TGTGCCAGCAGTTTGCACACCGAGACCCAGTACTTC
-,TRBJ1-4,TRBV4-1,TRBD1,CASSPPRTGREKLFF,TGCGCCAGCAGTCCACCGCGGACAGGGAGGGAAAAACTGTTTTTT
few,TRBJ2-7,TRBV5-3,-,CARSLVCEVDSYEQYF,TGTGCCAGAAGCTTGGTGTGTGAGGTAGATTCCTACGAGCAGTACTTC
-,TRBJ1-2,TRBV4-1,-,CASSQDFQGKGGGYTF,TGCGCCAGCAGCCAAGATTTTCAGGGGAAAGGGGGAGGCTACACCTTC
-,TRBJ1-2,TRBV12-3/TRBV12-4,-,CASSLKQLSGYTF,TGTGCCAGCAGTTTAAAGCAGCTTTCCGGCTACACCTTC
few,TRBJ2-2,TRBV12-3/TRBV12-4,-,CASSLGQGRAGELFF,TGTGCCAGCAGTTTAGGACAGGGGAGGGCCGGGGAGCTGTTTTTT
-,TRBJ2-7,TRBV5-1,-,CASSRPGTSYEQYF,TGCGCCAGCAGTCGCCCAGGGACCTCCTACGAGCAGTACTTC
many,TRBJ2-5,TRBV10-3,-,CAISEVQETQYF,TGTGCCATCAGTGAGGTTCAAGAGACCCAGTACTTC
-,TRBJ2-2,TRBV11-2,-,CASSLIRGAGELFF,TGTGCCAGCAGCTTAATCAGGGGAGCCGGGGAGCTGTTTTTT
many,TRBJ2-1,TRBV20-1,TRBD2,CSARVAGGGLRYNEQFF,TGCAGTGCTAGAGTAGCCGGGGGGGGCCTTCGCTACAATGAGCAGTTCTTC